The 2 T cell receptor beta chains below come from one sample, sequenced in a study of T cell repertoires in cytomegalovirus infection. No antigen is known for these receptors. TCRdb reprocessed the reads via MiXCR and lists one record per CDR3 protein. This table holds under 150,000 distinct CDR3 sequences, about 33% found once. The sample consisted of CD8+ T cells from cultured PBMCs, taken from culture after CMV antigen stimulation. These receptor sequences come from a human donor in good health (CMV status not recorded). Some clones in this sample may be carry-over from other donors' samples.

This clonotype was picked up many times. The chain links TRBV7-2 to TRBJ1-6; no firm D call. V was cut by 5 bases and J by 4 bases, with 15 bases left in between. Per germline, CDR1 SGHTA and CDR2 FQGNSA. This CDR3 is built from 16 residues. CDR3 in amino acids: CASSLGSFPYNSPLHF. The CDR3 DNA sequence: TGTGCCAGCAGCCTTGGGAGTTTTCCTTATAATTCACCCCTCCACTTT.

The chain links TRBV11-2 to TRBJ2-3; D uncertain. CDR1 SGHAT and CDR2 FQNNGV come from the germline V gene. V was shortened by 2 bases and J by 4 bases, with 4 bases between the two germline ends. This CDR3 contains 12 residues. The CDR3 region is CASSLFPDTQYF. The CDR3 DNA follows: TGTGCCAGCAGCTTATTCCCAGATACGCAGTATTTT.